These T cell receptor beta chains were read from a single sample in a study of shared clonotypes between healthy human individuals. The repertoire was sequenced with immunoSEQ multiplex PCR; TCRdb's copy has only in-frame clones and lacks some. The data show around 700,000 clones, under 95% seen once. The sequencing sample was made of naive CD8+ T cells sorted from blood. All receptors derive from a man between 25 and 39 years old in good health. Each CDR3 is given with its conserved first and last residue. D genes are given only for firm matches. Expanded clones get a size class; other rows say once, few or many, or leave the size out.

TRBD1,NA,TRBV7-9,TRBJ2-7,CASSTYRDRGGYEQYF,TGTGCCAGCAGCACGTACCGGGACAGAGGGGGCTACGAGCAGTACTTC
NA,NA,TRBV11-2,TRBJ1-1,CASSPENTEAFF,TGTGCCAGCAGCCCAGAGAACACTGAAGCTTTCTTT
NA,NA,TRBV5-5,TRBJ2-5,CASSLTWEWRETQYF,TGTGCCAGCAGCTTGACCTGGGAGTGGCGAGAGACCCAGTACTTC
NA,NA,TRBV28,TRBJ2-4,CASSPQGLDIQYF,TGTGCCAGCAGTCCTCAGGGCCTTGACATTCAGTACTTC
TRBD2,once,TRBV6-5,TRBJ2-1,CASSYTSGYNEQFF,TGTGCCAGCAGTTACACTAGCGGATACAATGAGCAGTTCTTC
NA,NA,TRBV4-1,TRBJ1-5,CASQVDFGNQPQHF,TGCGCCAGCCAGGTTGACTTCGGAAATCAGCCCCAGCATTTT
NA,NA,TRBV11-2,TRBJ2-5,CASSAWTDQETQYF,TGTGCCAGCAGCGCCTGGACGGACCAAGAGACCCAGTACTTC
NA,NA,TRBV5-1,TRBJ2-7,CASSFSLAYEQYF,TGCGCCAGCAGCTTTTCACTAGCCTACGAGCAGTACTTC
TRBD1,once,TRBV6-6,TRBJ2-7,CASRFTGGIYEQYF,TGTGCCAGCAGATTTACAGGGGGCATTTACGAGCAGTACTTC
NA,NA,TRBV9,TRBJ2-3,CASSVEGGGGTDTQYF,TGTGCCAGCAGCGTAGAAGGGGGAGGGGGCACAGATACGCAGTATTTT
NA,NA,TRBV4-3,TRBJ1-1,CASSEGAVGTEAFF,TGCGCCAGCAGCGAAGGGGCCGTGGGGACTGAAGCTTTCTTT
TRBD1,NA,TRBV27,TRBJ1-5,CASSLEWTGKHQPQHF,TGTGCCAGCAGTTTGGAATGGACAGGGAAACATCAGCCCCAGCATTTT